This T cell receptor (beta chain) came from a study of cytomegalovirus exposure and HLA in healthy donors. Concerning this clone: Antigen unknown.

Points from the study as a whole: V- and J-gene trimming in TCR beta was tied to a missense DCLRE1C variant by an analysis performed later. Compared with the approximately 680-donor mean, an Asian-associated ancestry cluster reportedly had fewer N-insertions, according to a later analysis.

CDR1 MNHNY and CDR2 SVGAGI come from the germline V gene (reference sequence). The CDR3 spans 14 residues. V gave up 6 bases and J gave up 0 bases, with 11 bases separating them. PCR involved 60 Vbeta and 13 Jbeta primers. Sequencing was performed with immunoSEQ multiplex PCR; in TCRdb, only in-frame clones are kept and a portion is missing. The table has 150,000 or so clones, 77% seen once. V and J are TRBV6-6 and TRBJ2-5, with TRBD1 as a possible D gene (5 bases). This TCR came from a woman aged 30 to 39 in good health and CMV-seronegative. The sample was PBMCs. This chain's CDR3 is CASRRTGDQETQYF. CDR3 DNA: TGTGCCAGCAGGAGAACAGGAGACCAAGAGACCCAGTACTTC.